Below, 7 T cell receptor beta chains from the same sample are listed, as sequenced in a study of T cells after yellow fever vaccination. TCRdb itself ran the 5' RACE reads through MiXCR, one entry per CDR3 protein. The data show about 360,000 distinct CDR3 sequences, with under 7.5% seen just once and approximately 16% held by the top ten. The sample in question was PBMCs, obtained 5 days after the yellow fever booster vaccination. These receptors were obtained from a man younger than 45 who received the YFV17D yellow fever vaccine.

The chain carries TRBV12-3 or TRBV12-4 and TRBJ1-2; D not certain. V lost 5 bases and J lost 8, with 12 bases in between. The CDR3 extends over 12 amino acids. Here the CDR3 DNA reads TGTGCCAGCAGTAGGCCTCTTGAGGGCTACACCTTC. Translated: CASSRPLEGYTF.

This clonotype has only a few counts. The chain combines TRBV5-1 with TRBJ2-1; 7 bases agree with TRBD1. The V and J ends lost 1 base and 13 bases, in that order; junction bases with no gene match: 14. The CDR3 runs to 15 residues. Per the germline V gene, CDR1 is SGHRS and CDR2 is YFSETQ. The CDR3 nucleotides are TGCGCCAGCAGCTTGAGTCGACAGGGACCGGGCCTACAGTTCTTC. Protein sequence: CASSLSRQGPGLQFF.

Only a few counts were recorded for this clonotype. The chain combines TRBV20-1 with TRBJ2-5, with 16 positions matching TRBD2. CDR1 is DFQATT, CDR2 SNEGSKA, per germline (reference sequence). Unmatched junction bases numbered 2, after V lost 2 bases and J lost 5 bases. The CDR3 length is 15 residues. CDR3 bases: TGCAGTGCTAGACGGGGACTAGCGGGAGGGGAGACCCAGTACTTC. Residues: CSARRGLAGGETQYF.

At least ten counts were recorded for this clonotype. The chain has TRBV5-1 and TRBJ2-7; 7 bases match TRBD1. The CDR3 consists of 14 residues. Germline V gene data show CDR1 as SGHRS and CDR2 as YFSETQ. V shed 0 bases, J shed 5 bases, and the junction held 5 bases outside the gene matches. The CDR3 here is CASSLGGTENEQYF. The CDR3 nucleotides are TGCGCCAGCAGCTTGGGGGGGACAGAGAACGAGCAGTACTTC.

This sequence joins TRBV18 and TRBJ2-7; TRBD1 matches at 7 bases. Germline loops: CDR1 KGHSH, CDR2 LQKENI. Unmatched junction bases numbered 9, after V lost 4 bases and J lost 6 bases. This CDR3 is 14 amino acids long. CDR3 sequence: CASSRDSPPIEQYF. The CDR3, as DNA: TGTGCCAGCTCACGGGACAGTCCCCCGATCGAGCAGTACTTC.

There are many counts of this clonotype. The chain recombines TRBV7-3 with TRBJ2-2; TRBD1 matches at 7 bases. The CDR3 spans 18 residues. The trim removed 1 base at V and 0 bases at J, leaving 8 bases unmatched. Germline V gene data show CDR1 as SGHTA and CDR2 as FQGTGA. The CDR3 reads CASSLRVGGDANTGELFF. The CDR3, as DNA: TGTGCCAGCAGCTTAAGAGTAGGGGGCGACGCGAACACCGGGGAGCTGTTTTTT.

J is TRBJ2-1 and V is TRBV7-2, with D unresolved. The germline gives CDR1 SGHTA, CDR2 FQGNSA. This CDR3 contains 15 residues. Deletions cut 0 bases from V and 7 bases from J, with 13 bases between. CDR3 sequence (DNA): TGTGCCAGCAGCTTAGCTGCTGAACTGAGTAATGAGCAGTTCTTC. Amino acid sequence: CASSLAAELSNEQFF.